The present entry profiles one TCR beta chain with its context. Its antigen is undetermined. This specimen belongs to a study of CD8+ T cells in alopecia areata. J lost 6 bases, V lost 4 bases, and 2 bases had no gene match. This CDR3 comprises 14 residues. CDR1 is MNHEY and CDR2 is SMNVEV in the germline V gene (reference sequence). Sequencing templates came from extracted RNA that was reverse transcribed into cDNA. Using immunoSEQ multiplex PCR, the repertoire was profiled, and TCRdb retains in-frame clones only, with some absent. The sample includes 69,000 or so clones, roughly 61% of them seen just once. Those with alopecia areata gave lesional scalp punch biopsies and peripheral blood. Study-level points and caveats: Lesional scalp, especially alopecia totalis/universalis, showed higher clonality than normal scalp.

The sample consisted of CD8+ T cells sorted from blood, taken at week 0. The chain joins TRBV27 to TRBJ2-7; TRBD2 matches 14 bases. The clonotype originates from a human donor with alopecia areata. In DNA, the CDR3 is TGTGCCAGCAGTTCGGGACTAGCGGGAGTCGAGCAGTACTTC. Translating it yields CASSSGLAGVEQYF.